Listed below are T cell receptor beta chains from one sample, sequenced in a study of type 1 and type 2 diabetes patients. TCRdb re-called the multiplex PCR reads through MiXCR, storing one row per CDR3 protein. This table holds 280,000 or so distinct CDR3 sequences, roughly 48% found once. Sequencing was carried out using peripheral blood mononuclear cells (PBMCs). Receptor source: a man aged 18 to 30 with type 2 diabetes. Both conserved end residues are part of each CDR3.

V gene: TRBV4-1
J gene: TRBJ1-1
CDR3 protein: CASSQVGQGSLAFF

V gene: TRBV2
J gene: TRBJ2-6
CDR3 protein: CASSAENSGANVLTF

V gene: TRBV15
J gene: TRBJ1-1
CDR3 protein: CATSEPTMGTEAFF

V gene: TRBV19
J gene: TRBJ2-7
CDR3 protein: CASSSFAGTRYEQYF

V gene: TRBV19
J gene: TRBJ2-3
CDR3 protein: CASSSPGGTQYF

V gene: TRBV19
J gene: TRBJ2-5
CDR3 protein: CASSVQGARETQYF

V gene: TRBV30
J gene: TRBJ2-7
CDR3 protein: CAWIQGGLGVGGAGEQYF

V gene: TRBV7-8
J gene: TRBJ2-3
CDR3 protein: CASSQFTDTQYF

V gene: TRBV25-1
J gene: TRBJ2-5
CDR3 protein: CASSEWGPEQETQYF

V gene: TRBV20-1
J gene: TRBJ1-2
CDR3 protein: CSALKPGTGLSNYGYTF

V gene: TRBV30
J gene: TRBJ1-1
CDR3 protein: CAWTLNTETFF

V gene: TRBV20-1
J gene: TRBJ2-1
CDR3 protein: CSAEGDEQFF

V gene: TRBV7-3
J gene: TRBJ1-6
CDR3 protein: CASSPQGNSPLHF

V gene: TRBV11-3
J gene: TRBJ2-1
CDR3 protein: CASSNSAQGRGNEQFF

V gene: TRBV2
J gene: TRBJ1-2
CDR3 protein: CASNQGDTSDGYTF

V gene: TRBV19
J gene: TRBJ1-2
CDR3 protein: CASGRQGARVGYTF

V gene: TRBV28
J gene: TRBJ2-2
CDR3 protein: CASSPTVGSSNTGELFF

V gene: TRBV10-1
J gene: TRBJ2-1
CDR3 protein: CASSASGGDWDEQFF

V gene: TRBV15
J gene: TRBJ1-2
CDR3 protein: CATSREDRGGVNYGYTF

V gene: TRBV30
J gene: TRBJ2-5
CDR3 protein: CAWSSETQYF

V gene: TRBV2
J gene: TRBJ2-3
CDR3 protein: CASRDYYTDTQYF

V gene: TRBV4-1
J gene: TRBJ1-2
CDR3 protein: CASSPDRSGYTF

V gene: TRBV10-1
J gene: TRBJ2-1
CDR3 protein: CASSDGPQAYNEQFF

V gene: TRBV25-1
J gene: TRBJ1-2
CDR3 protein: CASTAGAGGKIDYGYTF

V gene: TRBV28
J gene: TRBJ2-5
CDR3 protein: CASSLILGQGGQETQYF

V gene: TRBV15
J gene: TRBJ2-7
CDR3 protein: CATSPHRGLEQYF

V gene: TRBV19
J gene: TRBJ2-7
CDR3 protein: CASKEGGRYEQYF

V gene: TRBV30
J gene: TRBJ2-1
CDR3 protein: CASQRGGPNEQFF

V gene: TRBV7-2
J gene: TRBJ2-7
CDR3 protein: CASSLWFGADPGEQYF

V gene: TRBV2
J gene: TRBJ1-2
CDR3 protein: CASTGRATGYGYTF

V gene: TRBV12-3/TRBV12-4
J gene: TRBJ2-7
CDR3 protein: CASTAGESYEQYF

V gene: TRBV4-1
J gene: TRBJ1-1
CDR3 protein: CASSTDETEAFF

V gene: TRBV9
J gene: TRBJ2-7
CDR3 protein: CASSAGAGTGVREQYF

V gene: TRBV7-3
J gene: TRBJ2-7
CDR3 protein: CASSLKARSAPYEQYF

V gene: TRBV10-1
J gene: TRBJ2-6
CDR3 protein: CASSLTAGSGANVPTF

V gene: TRBV6-6
J gene: TRBJ2-3
CDR3 protein: CASSYEGTTDTQYF

V gene: TRBV28
J gene: .
CDR3 protein: CASNSPYPRQGYEQFF

V gene: TRBV2
J gene: TRBJ2-5
CDR3 protein: CASSDTRGQETQYF

V gene: TRBV6-2/TRBV6-3
J gene: TRBJ1-1
CDR3 protein: CASRRQALAFF

V gene: TRBV7-2
J gene: TRBJ2-5
CDR3 protein: CASSLVPGETQYF

V gene: TRBV2
J gene: TRBJ2-3
CDR3 protein: CASSEATDTDTQYF

V gene: TRBV27
J gene: TRBJ2-3
CDR3 protein: CASRPGLAATDTQYF